Listed below are T cell receptor beta chains from one sample, sequenced in a study of T-cell reconstitution after alpha-beta-depleted transplantation in children. TCRdb itself ran the PCR reads through MiXCR, one entry per CDR3 protein. The data hold 350,000 to 500,000 distinct CDR3 sequences, with around two fifths observed a single time. Material: PBMCs, obtained before TCRalphabeta/CD19-depleted stem cell transplant. The receptors derive from a girl aged 2 to 9 with aplastic anemia, due to receive a stem cell transplant. CDR3s include the opening cysteine and the closing phenylalanine or tryptophan. D genes are given only for firm matches. The size entry is marked missing in some rows and otherwise reads once, few, many or a size class.

J: TRBJ1-3; V: TRBV18; D: -; size: -; DNA: TGTGCCAGCTCACCCCAGAATGGGGCCGGAAACACCATATATTTT; CDR3: CASSPQNGAGNTIYF
J: TRBJ1-4; V: TRBV5-1; D: -; size: few; DNA: TGCGCCAGCAGCTTAGGGAGGGGAATGGAAAAACTGTTTTTT; CDR3: CASSLGRGMEKLFF
J: TRBJ2-5; V: TRBV20-1; D: -; size: -; DNA: TGCAGTGCTCGTTACAGGGCCGCTCAAGAGACCCAGTACTTC; CDR3: CSARYRAAQETQYF
J: TRBJ2-5; V: TRBV12-5; D: TRBD2; size: few; DNA: TGTGCTAGTGGTTCGCAGACTAGCCTAGAGACCCAGTACTTC; CDR3: CASGSQTSLETQYF
J: TRBJ2-1; V: TRBV20-1; D: TRBD2; size: -; DNA: TGCAGTGCTCATTCCGGGACTAGCGGAAGCTACAATGAGCAGTTCTTC; CDR3: CSAHSGTSGSYNEQFF
J: TRBJ2-7; V: TRBV6-5; D: TRBD2; size: -; DNA: TGTGCCAGCAGTTACAATAGCGGGAGTCCCGACGAGCAGTACTTC; CDR3: CASSYNSGSPDEQYF
J: TRBJ2-2; V: TRBV3-1; D: TRBD2; size: -; DNA: TGTGCCAGCAGCCAAACCACTAGCGGGAGCCCCGGGGAGCTGTTTTTT; CDR3: CASSQTTSGSPGELFF
J: TRBJ2-1; V: TRBV20-1; D: -; size: -; DNA: TGCTGTGCTAGAGAATGGTCCAGGGCGTTAGCCTACAATGAGCAGTTCTTC; CDR3: CCAREWSRALAYNEQFF
J: TRBJ2-1; V: TRBV5-1; D: TRBD1; size: many; DNA: TGCGCCAGCACTTCTTTCCTCACGGGACAGTCCTACAATGAGCAGTTCTTC; CDR3: CASTSFLTGQSYNEQFF
J: TRBJ2-2; V: TRBV20-1; D: TRBD1; size: -; DNA: TGCAGTGCTAGGACCCCGGGACAGGGGAGAACCGGGGAGCTGTTTTTT; CDR3: CSARTPGQGRTGELFF
J: TRBJ2-7; V: TRBV20-1; D: TRBD2; size: -; DNA: TGCAGTGCTAGCGGGGGGGGCCCCGAGCAGTACTTC; CDR3: CSASGGGPEQYF
J: TRBJ1-1; V: TRBV7-9; D: -; size: -; DNA: TGTGCCAGCAGCCCGACAGGTGCCCTGAACACTGAAGCTTTCTTT; CDR3: CASSPTGALNTEAFF
J: TRBJ2-1; V: TRBV18; D: TRBD2; size: few; DNA: TGTGCCAGCTCACCAGCGGGACTAGCGGGAGCATGGAGTGAGCAGTTCTTC; CDR3: CASSPAGLAGAWSEQFF
J: TRBJ2-1; V: TRBV20-1; D: -; size: -; DNA: TGCAGTGCTAGAGATATACAGATCAATGAGCAGTTCTTC; CDR3: CSARDIQINEQFF
J: TRBJ2-2; V: TRBV7-9; D: -; size: once; DNA: TGTGCCAGCAGCTTAGTGGACAGCGACCCTGGGGAGCTGTTTTTT; CDR3: CASSLVDSDPGELFF
J: TRBJ2-3; V: TRBV18; D: -; size: -; DNA: TGTGCCAGCTCACCCAGGCAGGGTTCCGATACGCAGTATTTT; CDR3: CASSPRQGSDTQYF
J: TRBJ2-2; V: TRBV29-1; D: -; size: -; DNA: TGCAGCGTTGTACTAACAGAAAACACCGGGGAGCTGTTTTTT; CDR3: CSVVLTENTGELFF
J: TRBJ2-1; V: TRBV27; D: -; size: -; DNA: TGTGCCAGCAGCCTACCAGGGGCCAATGAGCAGTTCTTC; CDR3: CASSLPGANEQFF
J: TRBJ2-3; V: TRBV12-3/TRBV12-4; D: TRBD2; size: few; DNA: TGTGCCAGCAGCCGACTAGCGGAGAGCATAACTATTTACACAGATACGCAGTATTTT; CDR3: CASSRLAESITIYTDTQYF
J: TRBJ2-7; V: TRBV27; D: -; size: few; DNA: TGTGCCAGCAACCAGAGGGGACTCTCCTACGAGCAGTACTTC; CDR3: CASNQRGLSYEQYF
J: TRBJ1-3; V: TRBV5-6; D: -; size: many; DNA: TGTGCCAGCAGCCTCGACAGGAGAGGGGGCACCATATATTTT; CDR3: CASSLDRRGGTIYF
J: TRBJ2-7; V: TRBV6-1; D: -; size: -; DNA: TGTGCCAGCAGTCCCGCCAGGGTACACGAGCAGTACTTC; CDR3: CASSPARVHEQYF
J: TRBJ2-2; V: TRBV5-5; D: TRBD2; size: -; DNA: TGTGCCAGCAGCCGCACTAGCGGGGGGCCATCCGGGGAGCTGTTTTTT; CDR3: CASSRTSGGPSGELFF
J: TRBJ2-5; V: TRBV20-1; D: TRBD2; size: -; DNA: TGCAGTGCCGTGACCCCCTTACCCCAGCGGGGGCAAGAGACCCAGTACTTC; CDR3: CSAVTPLPQRGQETQYF
J: TRBJ2-5; V: TRBV5-1; D: -; size: -; DNA: TGCGCCAGTAGACCGGGACTCGACTGGGAGACCCAGTACTTC; CDR3: CASRPGLDWETQYF
J: TRBJ2-7; V: TRBV9; D: TRBD2; size: -; DNA: TGTGCCAGCCGGGCGCGGGGGTGTCAGTACTTC; CDR3: CASRARGCQYF
J: TRBJ2-7; V: TRBV28; D: TRBD1; size: -; DNA: TGTGCCAGCAGTAGCGCCGGGACAGGTTACCAGCAGTACTTC; CDR3: CASSSAGTGYQQYF
J: TRBJ2-7; V: TRBV12-3/TRBV12-4; D: TRBD1; size: -; DNA: TGTGCCAGCAGTTTAGCGCAGGGGGCCCACGAGCAGTACTTC; CDR3: CASSLAQGAHEQYF
J: TRBJ1-5; V: TRBV20-1; D: TRBD1; size: -; DNA: TGCAGTGCTGAGAGGGGGCAGAGTCAGCCCCAGCATTTT; CDR3: CSAERGQSQPQHF
J: TRBJ2-7; V: TRBV29-1; D: -; size: -; DNA: TGCAGCGTTGGCCGGACCTTTTCTGGGGAGCAGTACTTC; CDR3: CSVGRTFSGEQYF
J: TRBJ2-7; V: TRBV7-2; D: TRBD2; size: once; DNA: TGTGCCAGCAGCCTGGGGGGGTACCAGCAGTACTTC; CDR3: CASSLGGYQQYF
J: TRBJ2-5; V: TRBV20-1; D: -; size: -; DNA: TGCAGTGCTAGTTTCAGCAAGCAAGAGACCCAGTACTTC; CDR3: CSASFSKQETQYF
J: TRBJ2-4; V: TRBV20-1; D: -; size: -; DNA: TGCAGTGTCCAATCGGTGACAGCTAAAAACATTCAGTACTTC; CDR3: CSVQSVTAKNIQYF
J: TRBJ2-1; V: TRBV3-1; D: -; size: few; DNA: TGTGCCAGCAGCCCGTCCCTAGCACGGCGTACCAATGAGCAGTTCTTC; CDR3: CASSPSLARRTNEQFF
J: TRBJ2-6; V: TRBV9; D: TRBD1; size: -; DNA: TGTGCCAGCGTCCACGGGACAGGGACCTCTGGGGCCAACGTCCTGACTTTC; CDR3: CASVHGTGTSGANVLTF
J: TRBJ2-5; V: TRBV7-3; D: TRBD2; size: -; DNA: TGTGCCAGCAGCTTATCGGCGGGAGGGGTGGAGACCCAGTACTTC; CDR3: CASSLSAGGVETQYF
J: TRBJ2-3; V: TRBV28; D: -; size: many; DNA: TGTGCCAGCAGTTCACAGGGTTTTGCAGAAGATACGCAGTATTTT; CDR3: CASSSQGFAEDTQYF
J: TRBJ1-1; V: TRBV7-9; D: -; size: -; DNA: TGTGCCAGCAGCACTGGGGGGAGGGGGAACACTGAAGCTTTCTTT; CDR3: CASSTGGRGNTEAFF
J: TRBJ2-2; V: TRBV7-3; D: -; size: few; DNA: TGTGCCAGCAGCGCCGGGTACCCGAACACCGGGGAGCTGTTTTTT; CDR3: CASSAGYPNTGELFF
J: TRBJ2-5; V: TRBV28; D: TRBD1; size: -; DNA: TGTGCCAGCAGTCCCCGGACAGGGGACCGCCCGCTTTTAGAAGAGACCCAGTACTTC; CDR3: CASSPRTGDRPLLEETQYF
J: TRBJ1-1; V: TRBV20-1; D: -; size: many; DNA: TGCAGTACGGGCAGGAGGAACACTGAAGCTTTCTTT; CDR3: CSTGRRNTEAFF
J: TRBJ2-4; V: TRBV20-1; D: TRBD2; size: -; DNA: TGCAGAGCGCTGTTAGCGGGTCTAGCCAAAAACATTCAGTACTTC; CDR3: CRALLAGLAKNIQYF
J: TRBJ1-5; V: TRBV6-1; D: -; size: -; DNA: TGTGCCCCCGGAGGGCATAGCAATCAGCCCCAGCATTTT; CDR3: CAPGGHSNQPQHF
J: TRBJ2-1; V: TRBV20-1; D: TRBD2; size: -; DNA: TGCAGTGCTACTAGCGGGAGATCCTACAATGAGCAGTTCTTC; CDR3: CSATSGRSYNEQFF
J: TRBJ1-2; V: TRBV29-1; D: -; size: -; DNA: TGCAGCGTTGAATCCCCCGGAAGGCAGGGTGGAGGCTACACCTTC; CDR3: CSVESPGRQGGGYTF
J: TRBJ1-1; V: TRBV5-1; D: -; size: many; DNA: TGCGCCAGCAGCTTGCGGACAGTTGGATCGGACACTGAAGCTTTCTTT; CDR3: CASSLRTVGSDTEAFF
J: TRBJ2-7; V: TRBV15; D: -; size: -; DNA: TGTGCCACCAGCCACAAGCGGTTTGAAGGGGACGAGCAGTACTTC; CDR3: CATSHKRFEGDEQYF
J: TRBJ2-1; V: TRBV24-1; D: TRBD2; size: many; DNA: TGTGCCACCAGTGATCCGCCGGGACTAGAGGCCCCGGAGCAGTTCTTC; CDR3: CATSDPPGLEAPEQFF
J: TRBJ2-3; V: TRBV20-1; D: -; size: many; DNA: TGCAGTGCTGCCTCTGGTGGGGCGGGGTTTGGCACAGATACGCAGTATTTT; CDR3: CSAASGGAGFGTDTQYF
J: TRBJ2-1; V: TRBV15; D: TRBD2; size: many; DNA: TGTGCCACCAGCCCTCCAGGGGCGGGAGGGTACAATGAGCAGTTCTTC; CDR3: CATSPPGAGGYNEQFF
J: TRBJ1-5; V: TRBV5-6; D: -; size: few; DNA: TGTGCCAGCAGCACGGGGGGCAGAAGCCTCAATCAGCCCCAGCATTTT; CDR3: CASSTGGRSLNQPQHF